A single sample gave rise to the 17 T cell receptor beta chains below, sequenced in a study of T cells in Graves' hyperthyroidism and ophthalmopathy. What was amplified from RNA transcripts were TCR beta CDR3 regions. The study used the HTBI primer set for a first-round RT-PCR of the TCR CDR3. TCRdb reprocessed the multiplex PCR reads with MiXCR, giving one entry per CDR3 protein. The profile shows about 400,000 distinct CDR3 sequences, about 16% of them singletons. Sequences were obtained from blood. The source of these receptors is a woman aged 55-70 years with Graves' ophthalmopathy.

This clonotype was picked up a small number of times. The chain couples TRBV4-1 to TRBJ1-2, with D unresolved. With 0 bases removed from V and 4 bases from J, the gap between germline ends came to 6 bases. Germline V gene lookup returns CDR1 MGHRA and CDR2 YSYEKL. The CDR3 is 13 amino acids. The chain's CDR3 is CASSQETLYGYTF. The CDR3 DNA sequence: TGCGCCAGCAGCCAAGAAACCCTCTATGGCTACACCTTC.

This clonotype appeared many times. The V gene is TRBV24-1, the J gene TRBJ2-3, with D hard to call. V dropped 4 bases and J dropped 5 bases, with 18 bases sitting between them. The CDR3 sequence is 16 residues long. CDR1 and CDR2 from the germline V gene are KGHDR and SFDVKD. The CDR3 DNA is TGTGCCACCAGTGAGCGGAGCGCCGGTTCAGGAGATACGCAGTATTTT. Its protein is CATSERSAGSGDTQYF.

On this clonotype itself: Just one base apart from a much larger clone, this may be a read error. The chain carries TRBV20-1 and TRBJ1-4, with no clear D. V shed 3 bases and J shed 8 bases, with 16 bases lying between them. The CDR3 covers 14 residues. Germline-derived CDR1 and CDR2 are DFQATT and SNEGSKA (reference sequence). This CDR3 reads CSARRGPPGEKLFF. The CDR3 bases are TGCAGTGCTAGGAGAGGCCCTCCGGGGGAAAAACTGTTTTTT.

This clonotype turned up a few times. The CDR3 loop is CASLVSDTQYF. The CDR3, as DNA: TGTGCCAGTTTGGTGTCAGATACGCAGTATTTT. J is TRBJ2-3 and V is TRBV6-1; D gene ambiguous. CDR3 length: 11 amino acids. V dropped 9 bases and J dropped 4 bases, with 8 bases sitting between them. Germline V gene lookup returns CDR1 MNHNS and CDR2 SASEGT.

This clonotype came up many times. The chain uses TRBV7-3 and TRBJ2-2; no reliable D call. The length of the CDR3 is 13 residues. V was clipped by 1 base and J by 6 bases, with 6 bases between them. Germline assignment: CDR1 SGHTA and CDR2 FQGTGA. CDR3 DNA sequence: TGTGCCAGCAGCTTAAGACAAGCCGGGGAGCTGTTTTTT. Amino acid sequence: CASSLRQAGELFF.

The J gene is TRBJ2-7, the V gene TRBV19; possible D gene TRBD2, 6 bases. Trimming cost V 5 bases and J 2 bases, with 16 bases left between them. CDR3 length: 15 residues. Germline values: CDR1 LNHDA, CDR2 SQIVND (reference sequence). CDR3 residues: CASSAGGTGAYEQYF. DNA for the CDR3: TGTGCCAGTAGTGCAGGCGGGACTGGAGCCTACGAGCAGTACTTC. Based on the CDR3 plus reference TRBV19 and TRBJ2-7, the full variable domain is DGGITQSPKYLFRKEGQNVTLSCEQNLNHDAMYWYRQDPGQGLRLIYYSQIVNDFQKGDIAEGYSVSREKKESFPLTVTSAQKNPTAFYLCASSAGGTGAYEQYFGPGTRLTVT.

This clonotype has at least ten counts. This rearrangement joins TRBV4-2 to TRBJ2-3; D is perhaps TRBD2 (6 bases). The CDR3 loop spans 16 amino acids. Deletions cut 2 bases from V and 2 bases from J, with 14 bases between. Germline V gene lookup returns CDR1 LGHNA and CDR2 YNFKEQ. This CDR3 is CASSQRDGGDTDTQYF. Here the CDR3 DNA reads TGTGCCAGCAGCCAACGGGACGGAGGGGACACAGATACGCAGTATTTT.

The CDR3 reads CASSEGLAGGAYNEQFF. The CDR3, as DNA: TGTGCCAGCTCGGAAGGACTCGCGGGAGGGGCCTACAATGAGCAGTTCTTC. V and J are TRBV18 and TRBJ2-1, with 9 bases matching TRBD2. CDR1 is KGHSH, CDR2 LQKENI, per germline. The V gene end was trimmed by 6 bases and the J gene end by 2 bases; junction bases not matched to a gene: 11. CDR3 size: 17 residues.

The table lists this clonotype with a few counts. A much larger clone differs by one base, so this may be a read error. The chain uses TRBV2 and TRBJ2-3, with D tentatively TRBD1 or TRBD2 (5 bases each). This CDR3 comprises 10 residues. V was clipped by 6 bases and J by 10 bases, with 8 bases between them. The V gene's germline CDR1 is SNHLY and CDR2 FYNNEI. The CDR3 sequence is CASRGDAQYF. The CDR3 DNA is TGTGCCAGCAGGGGGGATGCGCAGTATTTT.

This clonotype appeared a few times. CDR3 region: CASSQGRRPRGYTGELFF. The CDR3 nucleotides are TGTGCCAGCAGCCAAGGCCGGCGGCCGCGCGGGTACACCGGGGAGCTGTTTTTT. The chain carries TRBV3-1 and TRBJ2-2; TRBD2 might be the D (5 bases). Germline lookup yields CDR1 LGHDT and CDR2 YNNKEL (reference sequence). With 1 base removed from V and 3 bases from J, the gap between germline ends came to 18 bases. CDR3 length: 18 amino acids.

The table lists this clonotype with many counts. This chain connects TRBV11-2 to TRBJ1-1, with no clear D. The CDR3 consists of 13 residues. The germline V gene has CDR1 SGHAT and CDR2 FQNNGV. Trimming stripped 3 bases from V and 5 bases from J, with 10 bases between. The CDR3 loop reads CASSFKSETEAFF. In DNA form, the CDR3 reads TGTGCCAGCAGCTTTAAGAGTGAGACTGAAGCTTTCTTT.

The chain has TRBV5-1 and TRBJ2-1, with 7 bases aligning to TRBD1. The ends lost 4 bases at V and 3 bases at J; junction bases unmatched: 4. Germline V gene data show CDR1 as SGHRS and CDR2 as YFSETQ. CDR3 length: 14 amino acids. The CDR3 DNA reads TGCGCCAGCAGCCACCGGGACAGCTACAATGAGCAGTTCTTC. Protein sequence: CASSHRDSYNEQFF.

The chain couples TRBV6-1 to TRBJ2-5, with unresolved D. Between the trimmed V and J ends, which lost 8 bases and 1 base, there was a span of 11 bases. CDR3 length: 13 amino acids. Germline CDR1 is MNHNS and CDR2 is SASEGT. The CDR3 here is CASRPVSQETQYF. The CDR3 nucleotides are TGTGCCAGCCGGCCGGTGTCCCAAGAGACCCAGTACTTC.

Many counts were recorded for this clonotype. The chain recombines TRBV7-8 with TRBJ2-2; TRBD1 matches 9 bases. This CDR3 region has 16 residues. V was pared by 5 bases and J by 3 bases, with 7 bases of the junction left unmatched. CDR1 is SGHVS, CDR2 FQNEAQ, per germline. The CDR3 reads CASSPGTGMYTGELFF. The CDR3 DNA sequence: TGTGCCAGCAGCCCCGGGACAGGGATGTACACCGGGGAGCTGTTTTTT.

J is TRBJ2-2 and V is TRBV4-1; D call uncertain. The CDR3 is 14 residues long. The V end was cut by 4 bases, the J end by 4 bases, with 10 bases between. Germline V gene sequence: CDR1 MGHRA, CDR2 YSYEKL. The CDR3 DNA is TGCGCCAGCAGCCCCCGATTTACCACCGGGGAGCTGTTTTTT. Its translation: CASSPRFTTGELFF.

This clonotype was detected ten times or more. The rearrangement joins TRBV27 to TRBJ2-7, with D unresolved. V was clipped by 3 bases and J by 0 bases, with 6 bases between them. Germline-derived CDR1 and CDR2 are MNHEY and SMNVEV (reference sequence). The CDR3 sequence is 13 residues long. The CDR3 protein is CASSFGPSYEQYF. For the CDR3, the DNA is TGTGCCAGCAGTTTCGGCCCCTCCTACGAGCAGTACTTC.

This clonotype has a count of ten or more. This CDR3 is CSAQPTREHYEQYF. CDR3 DNA: TGCAGTGCACAGCCCACTAGGGAACACTACGAGCAGTACTTC. V usage is TRBV20-1 and J usage is TRBJ2-7, with D possibly TRBD2 on 5 matching bases. CDR1 and CDR2 from the germline V gene are DFQATT and SNEGSKA (reference sequence). This CDR3 is built from 14 residues. Trimming stripped 6 bases from V and 3 bases from J, with 18 bases between.